The 26 T cell receptor beta chains given below trace back to one sample, sequenced in a study of blood T cell repertoires in COVID-19. Assay used: immunoSEQ multiplex PCR; TCRdb lists only in-frame clones, some missing. Among about 240,000 clones, around 90% were seen once, and the ten largest hold about 7.1%. Sequencing was carried out using peripheral blood. The source is a woman in her seventies with active or convalescent COVID-19.

This chain uses TRBV10-1 with TRBJ1-2; 8 bases fit TRBD1. The CDR3 length is 15 residues. Trimming took 4 bases from V and 7 from J; bases not matched to a gene: 11. In germline, CDR1 is WNHNN, CDR2 SYGVQD (reference sequence). CDR3 loop: CASSASGQGKVGYTF. DNA for the CDR3: TGCGCCAGCAGTGCCTCCGGACAGGGTAAAGTTGGCTACACCTTC.

The chain uses TRBV10-2 and TRBJ2-2; 11 bases fit TRBD1. This CDR3 is built from 16 residues. Germline V gives CDR1 WSHSY, CDR2 SAAADI. After removal of 2 bases from V and 4 bases from J, the junction contained 3 bases not matched to a gene. Written as DNA, the CDR3 is TGCGCCAGCAGTGAGAGGACAGGGGGCGGCACCGGGGAGCTGTTTTTT. Protein sequence: CASSERTGGGTGELFF.

This rearrangement joins TRBV10-3 to TRBJ1-5, with D tentatively TRBD1 (6 bases). The germline gives CDR1 ENHRY, CDR2 SYGVKD. V lost 10 bases and J 3 bases, leaving 16 bases between the germline ends. The CDR3 is 14 amino acids. This CDR3 is CASRGGGPNQPQHF. The CDR3 DNA is TGTGCCAGCCGGGGAGGGGGACCCAATCAGCCCCAGCATTTT.

This sequence joins TRBV5-1 and TRBJ1-4; no clear D. The CDR3 runs to 13 residues. Germline V CDR1 and CDR2: SGHRS, YFSETQ. The V and J ends lost 4 bases and 5 bases respectively, with 9 bases between them. For the CDR3, the DNA is TGCGCCAGCAGCGAAGGAGGGAATGAAAAACTGTTTTTT. This codes for CASSEGGNEKLFF.

The CDR3 is CASSPIQGVGEKLFF. The DNA for the CDR3 is TGTGCCAGCTCACCAATACAGGGGGTTGGTGAAAAACTGTTTTTT. The V call is TRBV18, the J call TRBJ1-4; 8 bases agree with TRBD1. The CDR3 loop spans 15 amino acids. Per the germline V gene, CDR1 is KGHSH and CDR2 is LQKENI. Trimming took 2 bases from V and 7 from J; bases not matched to a gene: 6.

The gene calls are TRBV3-1 (or the pseudogene TRBV3-2) and TRBJ1-6, with 8 bases identical to TRBD1. CDR1 and CDR2 (germline): LGHDT, YNNKEL (reference sequence). The trim removed 2 bases at V and 14 bases at J, leaving 2 bases unmatched. The length of the CDR3 is 12 residues. The CDR3 DNA reads as TGTGCCAGCAGCCAATGGGGACAGGCCCTCCACTTT. Protein product: CASSQWGQALHF.

The rearrangement uses TRBV19 and TRBJ1-1; a weak D match, TRBD1 (5 bases). V was clipped by 4 bases and J by 1 base, with 7 bases between them. Germline CDR1 and CDR2: LNHDA and SQIVND (reference sequence). This CDR3 region has 13 residues. CDR3 residues: CASSNTGNTEAFF. The CDR3 bases are TGTGCCAGTAGTAACACAGGGAACACTGAAGCTTTCTTT.

The V call is TRBV6-5, the J call TRBJ2-7; 12 bases fit TRBD2. The trim removed 7 bases at V and 4 bases at J, leaving 2 bases unmatched. The CDR3 loop spans 13 amino acids. Germline lookup yields CDR1 MNHEY and CDR2 SVGAGI. CDR3 DNA: TGTGCCAGCACTGGACTAGCGGGGTACGAGCAGTACTTC. Protein: CASTGLAGYEQYF.

The chain is built from TRBV24-1 and TRBJ2-1, with a weak D call TRBD1 (6 bases). V shed 3 bases and J shed 1 base, with 15 bases lying between them. The CDR3 spans 17 residues. Germline V gene sequence: CDR1 KGHDR, CDR2 SFDVKD. The CDR3 sequence: CATSDPTRGGSYNEQFF. The CDR3 nucleotides are TGTGCCACCAGTGATCCGACCCGAGGGGGATCCTACAATGAGCAGTTCTTC.

The chain uses TRBV24-1 and TRBJ2-5; 12 bases line up with TRBD2. The CDR3 extends over 14 amino acids. V shed 10 bases, J shed 1 base, and the junction held 3 bases outside the gene matches. In germline, CDR1 is KGHDR, CDR2 SFDVKD. The CDR3 sequence: CATGLAGTQETQYF. CDR3 DNA sequence: TGTGCCACTGGACTAGCGGGGACCCAAGAGACCCAGTACTTC.

The chain is built from TRBV7-2 and TRBJ1-1; no firm D call. V was shortened by 2 bases and J by 7 bases, with 14 bases between the two germline ends. CDR3 size: 14 residues. Germline CDR1 reads SGHTA; CDR2 reads FQGNSA. The CDR3 coding sequence is TGTGCCAGCAGCTTAATTGAGGGCGCGGGTGAAGCTTTCTTT. Translating it yields CASSLIEGAGEAFF.

The chain uses TRBV24-1 and TRBJ1-4, with D uncertain. V was trimmed by 7 bases and J by 6 bases, leaving 11 bases between them. This CDR3 has 13 residues. Germline V gene sequence: CDR1 KGHDR, CDR2 SFDVKD. CDR3 protein: CATRGLRHEKLFF. The CDR3 DNA reads TGTGCCACCAGGGGCCTTCGGCATGAAAAACTGTTTTTT.

The chain is built from TRBV29-1 and TRBJ1-5, with a possible D match to TRBD1 (5 bases). The V and J ends lost 5 bases and 6 bases respectively, with 14 bases between them. There are 13 residues in the CDR3. Looked up from germline, CDR1 is SQVTM and CDR2 is ANQGSEA. CDR3 DNA: TGCAGCGTTTCATTGGGGGGGAGTCAGCCCCAGCATTTT. Translation: CSVSLGGSQPQHF.

This chain uses TRBV11-3 with TRBJ2-5; 8 nucleotides align to TRBD1. V was pared by 3 bases and J by 2 bases, with 8 bases of the junction left unmatched. CDR3 length: 16 amino acids. Germline V CDR1 and CDR2: SGHNT, YENEEA. This chain's CDR3 is CASSLGTGWGQETQYF. The CDR3 region has the DNA TGTGCCAGCAGCTTGGGGACAGGATGGGGTCAAGAGACCCAGTACTTC. Filled out from reference TRBV11-3 and TRBJ2-5, the complete variable domain reads EAGVVQSPRYKIIEKKQPVAFWCNPISGHNTLYWYLQNLGQGPELLIRYENEEAVDDSQLPKDRFSAERLKGVDSTLKIQPAELGDSAVYLCASSLGTGWGQETQYFGPGTRLLVL.

Here the CDR3 DNA reads TGTGCCAGCAGTCTTTCGGGGGTGAACACTGAAGCTTTCTTT. It encodes CASSLSGVNTEAFF. This chain links TRBV6-6 with TRBJ1-1; maybe TRBD1 (5 bases). Per germline, CDR1 MNHNY and CDR2 SVGAGI (reference sequence). Trimming pared 5 bases from V and 0 bases from J, leaving 10 bases between. CDR3 length: 14 residues.

The chain couples TRBV4-3 to TRBJ2-7; maybe TRBD1 (5 bases). Germline CDR1 LGHNA, CDR2 YSLEER. The CDR3 spans 14 residues. V was pared by 4 bases and J by 2 bases, with 12 bases between. CDR3 residues: CASSLRVGTYEQYF. Here the CDR3 DNA reads TGCGCCAGCAGCCTCAGGGTAGGAACCTACGAGCAGTACTTC.

This rearrangement joins TRBV6-2 or TRBV6-3 to TRBJ2-7; 8 bases map to TRBD2. The CDR3 is made up of 17 amino acids. V dropped 0 bases and J dropped 7; count of bases not matched to a gene: 14. The germline gives CDR1 MNHEY, CDR2 SVGEGT. CDR3 residues: CASSYSPTSAGIREQYF. Written as DNA, the CDR3 is TGTGCCAGCAGTTACTCGCCGACTAGCGCCGGTATACGGGAGCAGTACTTC.

This clone was found a few times. V usage is TRBV5-1 and J usage is TRBJ1-1; D call uncertain. Deletions cut 4 bases from V and 1 base from J, with 20 bases between. Germline V gene sequence: CDR1 SGHRS, CDR2 YFSETQ. The CDR3 runs to 17 residues. CDR3 protein: CASSPNTRQGANTEAFF. The CDR3 DNA follows: TGCGCCAGCAGCCCAAACACCCGTCAAGGAGCGAACACTGAAGCTTTCTTT.

This clone was found a few times. This chain's CDR3 is CASSPPGAYGYTF. CDR3 nucleotides: TGTGCCAGCAGCCCCCCAGGGGCGTATGGCTACACCTTC. This rearrangement joins TRBV9 to TRBJ1-2; D is possibly TRBD1 (6 bases). From germline, CDR1 is SGDLS and CDR2 YYNGEE. The CDR3 sequence is 13 residues long. Trimming pared 4 bases from V and 5 bases from J, leaving 12 bases between. Complete variable domain (other parts from reference TRBV9 and TRBJ1-2): DSGVTQTPKHLITATGQRVTLRCSPRSGDLSVYWYQQSLDQGLQFLIQYYNGEERAKGNILERFSAQQFPDLHSELNLSSLELGDSALYFCASSPPGAYGYTFGSGTRLTVV.

This chain connects TRBV9 to TRBJ2-5; the D is unclear. CDR3 size: 13 residues. CDR1 and CDR2 from the germline V gene are SGDLS and YYNGEE. Deletions cut 0 bases from V and 2 bases from J, with 5 bases between. The CDR3 loop reads CASSVGGQETQYF. Here the CDR3 DNA reads TGTGCCAGCAGCGTAGGCGGACAAGAGACCCAGTACTTC.

The CDR3 DNA is TGTGCCAGCAGTGAACAGAGAGGCACTGAAGCTTTCTTT. This gives the protein CASSEQRGTEAFF. The chain couples TRBV2 to TRBJ1-1; D not resolved. V lost 2 bases and J 4 bases, leaving 8 bases between the germline ends. The CDR3 runs to 13 residues. The V gene's germline CDR1 is SNHLY and CDR2 FYNNEI. Together with reference TRBV2 and TRBJ1-1, the CDR3 gives the full variable domain: EPEVTQTPSHQVTQMGQEVILRCVPISNHLYFYWYRQILGQKVEFLVSFYNNEISEKSEIFDDQFSVERPDGSNFTLKIRSTKLEDSAMYFCASSEQRGTEAFFGQGTRLTVV.

This clone was found a few times. The V gene is TRBV27, the J gene TRBJ2-5, with 9 bases matching TRBD1. V shed 6 bases, J shed 1 base, and the junction held 6 bases outside the gene matches. Per germline, CDR1 MNHEY and CDR2 SMNVEV (reference sequence). The CDR3 extends over 15 amino acids. CDR3 sequence (DNA): TGTGCCAGCAGGCCCGGGACAGGGAGCCAAGAGACCCAGTACTTC. It codes for CASRPGTGSQETQYF.

The chain carries TRBV10-3 and TRBJ1-3, with D tentatively TRBD1 (6 bases). The CDR3 consists of 12 residues. V lost 8 bases and J 4 bases, leaving 9 bases between the germline ends. CDR1 is ENHRY, CDR2 SYGVKD, per germline. In DNA, the CDR3 is TGTGCCATCCGGACAGAGGGAAACACCATATATTTT. It is translated as CAIRTEGNTIYF.

The V gene is TRBV6-2 or TRBV6-3, the J gene TRBJ2-5; possibly TRBD2 for D (5 bases). V was shortened by 4 bases and J by 7 bases, with 19 bases between the two germline ends. This CDR3 is 15 amino acids long. Germline V lookup: CDR1 MNHEY, CDR2 SVGEGT. The CDR3 DNA sequence: TGTGCCAGCAGTTCCCTCGAGGGCTATTCAAGGACCCAGTACTTC. It translates to CASSSLEGYSRTQYF.

V and J are TRBV27 and TRBJ1-4, with 12 bases fitting TRBD1. Losses at the gene ends were 6 bases for V and 7 bases for J; bases not matched to a gene: 0. CDR1 is MNHEY, CDR2 SMNVEV, per germline (reference sequence). The CDR3 contains 13 residues. The CDR3 region is CASRGQGAEKLFF. In DNA form, the CDR3 reads TGTGCCAGCAGGGGACAGGGGGCTGAAAAACTGTTTTTT.

The chain combines TRBV6-2 or TRBV6-3 with TRBJ1-2; the match to TRBD1 covers 8 bases. With V trimmed by 4 bases and J by 5 bases, 6 bases remained unmatched. The germline V gene has CDR1 MNHEY and CDR2 SVGEGT. The CDR3 covers 14 residues. The CDR3 reads CASSSGGVLYGYTF. The CDR3 DNA is TGTGCCAGCAGTTCAGGGGGCGTCTTATATGGCTACACCTTC.